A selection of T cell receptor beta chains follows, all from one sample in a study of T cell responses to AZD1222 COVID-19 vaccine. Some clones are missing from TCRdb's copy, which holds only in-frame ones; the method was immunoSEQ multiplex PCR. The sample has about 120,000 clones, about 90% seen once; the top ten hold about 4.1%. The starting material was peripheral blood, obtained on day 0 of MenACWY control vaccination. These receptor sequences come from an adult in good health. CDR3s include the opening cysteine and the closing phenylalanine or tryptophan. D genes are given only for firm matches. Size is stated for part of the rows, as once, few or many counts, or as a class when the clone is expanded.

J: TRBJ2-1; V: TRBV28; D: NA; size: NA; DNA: TGTGCCAGCAGACCCACAGGGGAGGGACTGGGCTACAATGAGCAGTTCTTC; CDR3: CASRPTGEGLGYNEQFF
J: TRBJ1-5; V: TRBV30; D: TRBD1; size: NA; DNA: TGTGCCTGGAGTGTAAGAGGTGATAGGACAGGCGATAGGAATCAGCCCCAGCATTTT; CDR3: CAWSVRGDRTGDRNQPQHF
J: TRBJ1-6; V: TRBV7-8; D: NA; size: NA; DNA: TGTGCCAGCAGCTTAACATTGCCCAGCTATAATTCACCCCTCCACTTT; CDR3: CASSLTLPSYNSPLHF
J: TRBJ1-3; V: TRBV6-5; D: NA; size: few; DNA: TGTGCCAGCAGTTATAACGGTAGATCTGGAAACACCATATATTTT; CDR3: CASSYNGRSGNTIYF
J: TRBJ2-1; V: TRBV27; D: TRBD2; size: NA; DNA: TGTGCCAGCAGTCTAAGGACTAGCGGGGGGGCCTACAATGAGCAGTTCTTC; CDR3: CASSLRTSGGAYNEQFF
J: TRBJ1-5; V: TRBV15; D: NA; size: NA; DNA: TGTGCCACCAGCAGGGGCCAGGGATCCAATCAGCCCCAGCATTTT; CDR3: CATSRGQGSNQPQHF
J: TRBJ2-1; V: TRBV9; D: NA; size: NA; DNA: TGTGCCAGCAGCGTAGGGGGCAGTTTAGAGTCGCAGTTCTTC; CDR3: CASSVGGSLESQFF
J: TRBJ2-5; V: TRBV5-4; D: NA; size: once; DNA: TGTGCCAGCAGCTTGAGGCAGGGTGGGGAGACCCAGTACTTC; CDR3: CASSLRQGGETQYF
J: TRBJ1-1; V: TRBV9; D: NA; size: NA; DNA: TGTGCCAGCAGGTTAATGAGCAACACTGAAGCTTTCTTT; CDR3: CASRLMSNTEAFF
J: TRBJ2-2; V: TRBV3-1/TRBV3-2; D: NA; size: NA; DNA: TGTGCCAGCAGCCAAGAGGGCAGGGTAGGGGCCGGGGAGCTGTTTTTT; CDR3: CASSQEGRVGAGELFF
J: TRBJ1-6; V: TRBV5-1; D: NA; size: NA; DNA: TGCGCCAGCAGCTCTTCAGGGGCTCGGGATTCACCCCTCCACTTT; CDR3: CASSSSGARDSPLHF
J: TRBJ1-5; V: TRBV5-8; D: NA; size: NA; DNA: TGTGCCAGCAGCTTGGATCCGGGACAATTGAATCAGCCCCAGCATTTT; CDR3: CASSLDPGQLNQPQHF
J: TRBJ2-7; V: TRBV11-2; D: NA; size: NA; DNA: TGTGCCAGCAGCTCGTTCCCACGCCGGACGATGCGCAACGAGCAGTACTTC; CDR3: CASSSFPRRTMRNEQYF
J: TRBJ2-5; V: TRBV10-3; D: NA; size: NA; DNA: TGTGCCATCGGGGACGCGGGTACGGTAGAGACCCAGTACTTC; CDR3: CAIGDAGTVETQYF
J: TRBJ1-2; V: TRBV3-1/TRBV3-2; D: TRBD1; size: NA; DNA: TGTGCCAGCAGCCAAGGGGGGACAGGGGGCTACACCTTC; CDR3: CASSQGGTGGYTF
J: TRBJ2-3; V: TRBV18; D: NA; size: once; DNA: TGTGCCAGCTCACCTACAACTACGGGGACAGATACGCAGTATTTT; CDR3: CASSPTTTGTDTQYF
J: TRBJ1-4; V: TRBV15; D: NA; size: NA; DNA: TGTGCCACCAGCAGAAAAGGGGGTCTTAATGAAAAACTGTTTTTT; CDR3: CATSRKGGLNEKLFF
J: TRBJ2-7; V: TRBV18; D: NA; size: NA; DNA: TGTGCCAGCTCCCGGGACAGCGGGGCGTACGAGCAGTACTTC; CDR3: CASSRDSGAYEQYF
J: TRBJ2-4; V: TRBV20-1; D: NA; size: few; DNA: TGCAGTGCTAGAGATCAAGGCATTCAGTACTTC; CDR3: CSARDQGIQYF
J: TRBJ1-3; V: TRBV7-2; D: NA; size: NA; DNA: TGTGCCAGCAGCTTACTCTCTGGAAACACCATATATTTT; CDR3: CASSLLSGNTIYF
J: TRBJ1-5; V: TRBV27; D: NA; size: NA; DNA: TGTGCCAGCAGTCCCGGGCAGGGGAAGGGCGGCAATCAGCCCCAGCATTTT; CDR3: CASSPGQGKGGNQPQHF
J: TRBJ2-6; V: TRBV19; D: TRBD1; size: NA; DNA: TGTGCCAGTAGGGACAGGGGCAACTCTGGGGCCAACGTCCTGACTTTC; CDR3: CASRDRGNSGANVLTF
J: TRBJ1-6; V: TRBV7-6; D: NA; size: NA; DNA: TGTGCCAGCAGTTCGGACACCTATAATTCACCCCTCCACTTT; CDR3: CASSSDTYNSPLHF
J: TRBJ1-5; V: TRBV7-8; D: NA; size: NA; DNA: TGTGCCAGCAGCTTAAGGGACAAATCGGGATATAGCAATCAGCCCCAGCATTTT; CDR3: CASSLRDKSGYSNQPQHF
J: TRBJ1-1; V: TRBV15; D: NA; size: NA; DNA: TGTGCCACCAGCAGAGAGACGGGGTCGGGCACTGAAGCTTTCTTT; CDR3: CATSRETGSGTEAFF
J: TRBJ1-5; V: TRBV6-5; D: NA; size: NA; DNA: TGTGCCAGCAGTTCTCCCGGCGTTGGAGCGGATCAGCCCCAGCATTTT; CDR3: CASSSPGVGADQPQHF
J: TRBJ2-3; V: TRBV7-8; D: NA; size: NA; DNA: TGTGCCAGCAGCTTGGCATCTAGCACAGATACGCAGTATTTT; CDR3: CASSLASSTDTQYF
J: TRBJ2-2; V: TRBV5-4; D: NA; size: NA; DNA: TGTGCCAGCAGCGCAGGACTTAACACCGGGGAGCTGTTTTTT; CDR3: CASSAGLNTGELFF
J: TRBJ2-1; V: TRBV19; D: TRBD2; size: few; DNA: TGTGCCAGTAGTACGACTAGCGGGGTGATCTCCTACAATGAGCAGTTCTTC; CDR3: CASSTTSGVISYNEQFF
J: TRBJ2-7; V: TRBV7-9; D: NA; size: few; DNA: TGTGCCAGCAGCTTAGTAGGTCAGGGGTCCTACGAGCAGTACTTC; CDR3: CASSLVGQGSYEQYF
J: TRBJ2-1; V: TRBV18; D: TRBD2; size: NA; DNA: TGTGCCAGCTCACCACTCGCGGCTAGCGGGAACAATGAGCAGTTCTTC; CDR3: CASSPLAASGNNEQFF
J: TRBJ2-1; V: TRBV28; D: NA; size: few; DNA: TGTGCCAGCAGTCCGGGACTCCGCTCCTACAATGAGCAGTTCTTC; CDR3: CASSPGLRSYNEQFF
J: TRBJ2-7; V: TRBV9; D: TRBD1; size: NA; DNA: TGTGCCAGCAGCGGCCGGGACAGGGGGGCTTCCCAGTACTTC; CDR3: CASSGRDRGASQYF
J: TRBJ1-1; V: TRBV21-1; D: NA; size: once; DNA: TGTGCCAGCAGCAAAGAGAAGGGAAATAAAGCTTTCTTT; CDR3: CASSKEKGNKAFF
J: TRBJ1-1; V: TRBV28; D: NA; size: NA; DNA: TGTGCCAGCACCCCCGTGGACTTTTCCCCTACTGAAGCTTTCTTT; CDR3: CASTPVDFSPTEAFF
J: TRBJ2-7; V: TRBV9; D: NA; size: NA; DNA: TGTGCCAGCAGCCCAAGCGAGGGGGAAGAGCAGTACTTC; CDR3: CASSPSEGEEQYF
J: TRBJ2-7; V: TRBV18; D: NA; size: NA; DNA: TGTGCCAGCTCACTTTACAGGCCCCCCTACGAGCAGTACTTC; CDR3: CASSLYRPPYEQYF
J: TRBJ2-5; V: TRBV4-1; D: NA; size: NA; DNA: TGCGCCAGCAGCCAGAAGGCATCGACAGGACCTCAAGAGACCCAGTACTTC; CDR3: CASSQKASTGPQETQYF
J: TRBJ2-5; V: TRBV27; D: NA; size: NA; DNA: TGTGCCACGGACGGGGGTGAGACCCAGTACTTC; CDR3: CATDGGETQYF
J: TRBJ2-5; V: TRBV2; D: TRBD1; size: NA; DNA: TGTGCCAGCAGAGTAGGAGGGACAGGGGGTTGGGAGACCCAGTACTTC; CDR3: CASRVGGTGGWETQYF
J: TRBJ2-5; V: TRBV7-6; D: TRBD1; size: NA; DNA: TGTGCCAGCAGCTTCGGACAGGGGGCAGGGGAGACCCAGTACTTC; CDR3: CASSFGQGAGETQYF
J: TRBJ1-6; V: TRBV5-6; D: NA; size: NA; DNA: TGTGCCAGCAGCCCCTTGGGTCGGGGGAGCTCCTATAATTCACCCCTCCACTTT; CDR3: CASSPLGRGSSYNSPLHF
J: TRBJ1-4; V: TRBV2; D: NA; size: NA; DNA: TGTGCCAGCAGTGAGAGTCAGGGATACGAAAAACTGTTTTTT; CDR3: CASSESQGYEKLFF
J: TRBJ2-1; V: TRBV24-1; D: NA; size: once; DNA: TGTGCCACCAGTGGCCCTACAGAAGTTAACTACAATGAGCAGTTCTTC; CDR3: CATSGPTEVNYNEQFF
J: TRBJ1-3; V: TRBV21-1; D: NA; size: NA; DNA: TGTGCCAGCAAGGGGGACAGGGCGTATCGTTTCTCTGGAAACACCATATATTTT; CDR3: CASKGDRAYRFSGNTIYF
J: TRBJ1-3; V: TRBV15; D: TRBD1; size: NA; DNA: TGTGCCACCAGCAACGCTAGGGGACAGGGGACGGGCGGAAACACCATATATTTT; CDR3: CATSNARGQGTGGNTIYF
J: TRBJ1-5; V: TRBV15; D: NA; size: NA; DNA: TGTGCCACCAGCAGAGGGGGAGGCCAGGGCGGCAATCAGCCCCAGCATTTT; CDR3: CATSRGGGQGGNQPQHF
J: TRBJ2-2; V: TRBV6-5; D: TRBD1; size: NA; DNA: TGTGCCAGCAGACCTGACAGGGTCCACACCGGGGAGCTGTTTTTT; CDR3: CASRPDRVHTGELFF